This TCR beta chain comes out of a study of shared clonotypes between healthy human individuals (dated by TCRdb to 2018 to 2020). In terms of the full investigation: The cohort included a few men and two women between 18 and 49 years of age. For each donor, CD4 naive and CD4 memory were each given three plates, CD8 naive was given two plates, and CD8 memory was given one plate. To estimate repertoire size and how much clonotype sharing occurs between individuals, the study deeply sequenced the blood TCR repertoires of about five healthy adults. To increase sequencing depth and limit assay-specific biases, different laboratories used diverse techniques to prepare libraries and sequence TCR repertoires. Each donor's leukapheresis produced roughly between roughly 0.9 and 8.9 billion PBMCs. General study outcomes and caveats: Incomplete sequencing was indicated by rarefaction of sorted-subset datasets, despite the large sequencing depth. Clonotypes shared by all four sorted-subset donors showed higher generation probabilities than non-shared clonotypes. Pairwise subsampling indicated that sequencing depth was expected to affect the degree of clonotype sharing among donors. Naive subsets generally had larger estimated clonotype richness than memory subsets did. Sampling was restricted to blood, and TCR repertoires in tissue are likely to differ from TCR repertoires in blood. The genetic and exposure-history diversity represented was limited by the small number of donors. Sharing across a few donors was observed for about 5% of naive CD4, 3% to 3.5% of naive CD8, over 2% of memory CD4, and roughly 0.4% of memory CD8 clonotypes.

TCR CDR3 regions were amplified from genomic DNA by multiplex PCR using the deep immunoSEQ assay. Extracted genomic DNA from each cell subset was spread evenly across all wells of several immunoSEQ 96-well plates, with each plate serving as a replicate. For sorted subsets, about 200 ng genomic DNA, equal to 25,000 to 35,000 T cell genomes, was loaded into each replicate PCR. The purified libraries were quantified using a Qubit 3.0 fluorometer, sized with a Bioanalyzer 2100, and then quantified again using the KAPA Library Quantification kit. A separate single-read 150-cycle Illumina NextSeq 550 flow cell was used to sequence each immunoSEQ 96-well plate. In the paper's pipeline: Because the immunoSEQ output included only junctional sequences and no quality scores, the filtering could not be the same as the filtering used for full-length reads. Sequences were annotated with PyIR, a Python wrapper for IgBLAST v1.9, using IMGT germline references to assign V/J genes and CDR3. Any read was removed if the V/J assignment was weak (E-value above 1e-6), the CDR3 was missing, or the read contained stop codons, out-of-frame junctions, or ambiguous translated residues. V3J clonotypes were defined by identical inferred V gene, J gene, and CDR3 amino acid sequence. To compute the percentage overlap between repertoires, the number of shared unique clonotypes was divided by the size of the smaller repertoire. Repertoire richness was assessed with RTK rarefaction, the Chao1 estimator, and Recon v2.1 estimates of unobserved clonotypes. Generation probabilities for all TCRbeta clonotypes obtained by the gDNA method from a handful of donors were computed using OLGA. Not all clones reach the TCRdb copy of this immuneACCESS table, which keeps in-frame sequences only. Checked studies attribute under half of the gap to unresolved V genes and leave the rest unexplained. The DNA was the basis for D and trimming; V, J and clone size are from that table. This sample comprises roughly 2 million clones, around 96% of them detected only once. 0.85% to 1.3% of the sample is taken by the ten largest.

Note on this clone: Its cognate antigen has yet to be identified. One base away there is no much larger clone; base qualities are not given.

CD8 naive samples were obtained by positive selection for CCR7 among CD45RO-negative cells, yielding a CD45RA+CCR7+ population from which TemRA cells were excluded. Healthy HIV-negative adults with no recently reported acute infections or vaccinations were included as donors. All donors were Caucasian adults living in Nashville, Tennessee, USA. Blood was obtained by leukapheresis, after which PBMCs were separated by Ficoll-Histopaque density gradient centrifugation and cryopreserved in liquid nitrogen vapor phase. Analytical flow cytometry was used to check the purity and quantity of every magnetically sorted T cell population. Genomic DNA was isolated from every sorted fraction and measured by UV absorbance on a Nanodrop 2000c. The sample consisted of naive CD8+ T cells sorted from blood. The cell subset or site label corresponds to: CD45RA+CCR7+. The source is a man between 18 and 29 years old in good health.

The nucleotide sequence is TGTGCCAGCAGCTCCCCTGGACAGCCGGGCAATGGCTACACCTTC. Its protein reads: CASSSPGQPGNGYTF. The chain was built from TRBV7-9 and TRBJ1-2; TRBD1 might be the D gene, on 6 matching bases. V is reduced by 4 bases and J by 6 bases, leaving a spacing of 18 bases between them. From the cysteine up to the phenylalanine, the CDR3 has a length of 15 residues. CDR3 DNA only is kept here, 45 bases in frame from base 1. CDR1 and CDR2 (SEHNR, FQNEAQ) derive from the germline V gene (reference sequence).